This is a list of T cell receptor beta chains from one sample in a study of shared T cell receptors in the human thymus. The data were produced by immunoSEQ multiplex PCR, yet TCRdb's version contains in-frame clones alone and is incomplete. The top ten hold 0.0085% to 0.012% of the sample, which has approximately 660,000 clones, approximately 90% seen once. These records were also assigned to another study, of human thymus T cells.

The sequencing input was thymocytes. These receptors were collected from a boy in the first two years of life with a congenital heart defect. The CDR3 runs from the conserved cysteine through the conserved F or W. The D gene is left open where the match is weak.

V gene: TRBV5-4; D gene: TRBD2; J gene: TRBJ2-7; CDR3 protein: CASSQLPGLGGYEQYF
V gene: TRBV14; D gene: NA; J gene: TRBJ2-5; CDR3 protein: CASSRASDFQETQYF
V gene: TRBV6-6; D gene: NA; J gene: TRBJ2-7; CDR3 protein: CASSSGAGPKSYEQYF
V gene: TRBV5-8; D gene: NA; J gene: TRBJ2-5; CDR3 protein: CASSSTFGGWDGRGETQYF
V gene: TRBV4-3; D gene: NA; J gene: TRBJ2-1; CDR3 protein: CASSQEEVRGTPYNEQFF
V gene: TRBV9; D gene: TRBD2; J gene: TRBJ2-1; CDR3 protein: CASSVDLAGGPGEQFF
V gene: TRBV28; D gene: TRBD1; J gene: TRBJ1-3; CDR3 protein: CASSLTRGLGNTIYF
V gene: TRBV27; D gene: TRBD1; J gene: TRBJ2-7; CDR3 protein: CARTGTGWWEQYF
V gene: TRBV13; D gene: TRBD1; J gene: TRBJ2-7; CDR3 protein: CASSLRTGTSYEQYF
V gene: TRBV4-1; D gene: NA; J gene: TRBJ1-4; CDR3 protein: CASSLPSPREKLFF
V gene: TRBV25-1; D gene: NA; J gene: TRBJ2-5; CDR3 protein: CASSEWQRQETQYF
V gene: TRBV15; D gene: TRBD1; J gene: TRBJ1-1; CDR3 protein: CATSTLSDREWTEAFF
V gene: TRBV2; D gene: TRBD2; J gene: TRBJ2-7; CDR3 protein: CASSEKREGYEQYF
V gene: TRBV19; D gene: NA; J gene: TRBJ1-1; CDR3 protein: CASSMAGWVEAFF
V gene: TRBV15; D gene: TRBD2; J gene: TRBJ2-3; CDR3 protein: CATSRGWAGGHLDVDTQYF
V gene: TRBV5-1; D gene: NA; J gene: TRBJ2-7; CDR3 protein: CASSSGYRAPYEQYF
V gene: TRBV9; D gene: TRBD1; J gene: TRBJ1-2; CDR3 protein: CASSVDRDEGVRTF
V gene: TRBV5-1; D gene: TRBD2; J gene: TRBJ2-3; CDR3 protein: CASSPLTSGPPKDTQYF
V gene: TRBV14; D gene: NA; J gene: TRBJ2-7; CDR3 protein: CASSQVQSAYEQYF